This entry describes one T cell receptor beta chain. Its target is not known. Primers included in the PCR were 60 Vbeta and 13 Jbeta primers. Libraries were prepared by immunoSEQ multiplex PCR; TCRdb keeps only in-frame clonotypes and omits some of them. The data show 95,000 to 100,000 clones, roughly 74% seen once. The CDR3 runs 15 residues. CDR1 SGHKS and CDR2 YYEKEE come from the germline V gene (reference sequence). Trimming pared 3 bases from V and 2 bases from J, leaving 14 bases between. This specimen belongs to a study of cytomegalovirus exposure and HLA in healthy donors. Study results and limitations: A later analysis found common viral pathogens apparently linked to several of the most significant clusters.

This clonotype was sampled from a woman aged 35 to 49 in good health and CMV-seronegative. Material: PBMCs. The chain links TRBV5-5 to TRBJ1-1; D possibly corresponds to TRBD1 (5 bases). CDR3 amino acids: CASSYAPGGNTEAFF. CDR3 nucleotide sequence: TGTGCCAGCAGCTACGCTCCCGGGGGTAACACTGAAGCTTTCTTT.